This T cell receptor beta chain is from a study of regulatory T cells in long-lasting Graves disease. The germline gives CDR1 MGHRA, CDR2 YSYEKL. After removal of 0 bases from V and 7 bases from J, the junction contained 11 bases not matched to a gene. The CDR3 extends over 17 amino acids. Noted time point: newly diagnosed GD, antithyroid drugs for less than 3 months. The authors made the TCR library using RNA they extracted from PBMCs. CDR3-region Arm-PCR and iRepertoire HTBI primers produced the TCR beta libraries. TCRdb passed the multiplex PCR reads through MiXCR, listing each CDR3 protein once. The sample lists 400,000 to 650,000 distinct CDR3 sequences, 15% to 20% occurring once. The sample also formed part of further work on T cells in Graves' hyperthyroidism and ophthalmopathy. That paper notes: The HTBI primer set served for first-round RT-PCR of the TCR CDR3. Blood also showed most of the thyroid clonotypes that were expanded above 0.001.

This chain joins TRBV4-1 and TRBJ1-2, with 10 nucleotides matching TRBD1. Sequences were derived from peripheral blood mononuclear cells (PBMCs), sampled at new diagnosis, from a patient treated with antithyroid drugs. This clonotype originated in a woman aged 40-60 years with Graves disease. The CDR3 reads CASSQEGTGARPSGYTF. CDR3 sequence (DNA): TGCGCCAGCAGCCAAGAAGGGACAGGGGCTCGCCCTAGTGGCTACACCTTC.